Listed here are 15 T cell receptor beta chains from one sample, sequenced in a study of cytomegalovirus exposure and HLA in healthy donors. The primer mix had 60 Vbeta and 13 Jbeta primers. Sequencing was performed with immunoSEQ multiplex PCR; in TCRdb, only in-frame clones are kept and a portion is missing. The data hold around 100,000 clones, with around 82% observed a single time. The source material was PBMCs. These receptors all come from a woman aged 50 to 60 in good health and CMV-seropositive.

CDR3 sequence reads: CASSPSKGGEQYF. In DNA form, the CDR3 reads TGTGCCAGCTCACCATCCAAAGGAGGCGAGCAGTACTTC. The J gene is TRBJ2-7, the V gene TRBV18; D is possibly TRBD2 (5 bases). V lost 2 bases and J 6 bases, leaving 11 bases between the germline ends. The CDR3 runs 13 residues. CDR1 KGHSH and CDR2 LQKENI come from the germline V gene.

The chain is built from TRBV5-1 and TRBJ1-2; 7 positions agree with TRBD1. The CDR3 has 14 amino acids. Germline loops: CDR1 SGHRS, CDR2 YFSETQ. The V gene end was trimmed by 4 bases and the J gene end by 4 bases; junction bases not matched to a gene: 7. The CDR3 region is CASSPRQGSYGYTF. CDR3 sequence (DNA): TGCGCCAGCAGCCCTCGACAGGGCAGCTATGGCTACACCTTC.

The V call is TRBV5-5, the J call TRBJ1-1, with a tentative D call TRBD1 (6 bases). The CDR3 loop spans 16 amino acids. Germline lookup yields CDR1 SGHKS and CDR2 YYEKEE (reference sequence). The V and J ends lost 3 bases and 2 bases respectively, with 17 bases between them. In DNA, the CDR3 is TGTGCCAGCAGCTCACCGTATGGACAGATTAACACTGAAGCTTTCTTT. It translates to CASSSPYGQINTEAFF.

This sequence joins TRBV27 and TRBJ1-1, with D unresolved. V was cut by 8 bases and J by 2 bases, with 12 bases left in between. Per germline, CDR1 MNHEY and CDR2 SMNVEV (reference sequence). There are 13 residues in the CDR3. The chain's CDR3 is CASGTGLNTEAFF. CDR3 sequence (DNA): TGTGCCAGCGGTACTGGGCTTAACACTGAAGCTTTCTTT.

The chain links TRBV11-2 to TRBJ1-1, with D hard to call. Trimming left V 6 bases short and J 1 base short, with 12 bases between. The CDR3 is made up of 14 amino acids. Germline V CDR1 and CDR2: SGHAT, FQNNGV. The CDR3 reads CASSRTAGNTEAFF. The CDR3 nucleotides read TGTGCCAGCAGTCGGACGGCGGGGAACACTGAAGCTTTCTTT.

V and J are TRBV15 and TRBJ2-7, with 8 bases lining up with TRBD1. V shed 3 bases, J shed 6 bases, and the junction held 4 bases outside the gene matches. The CDR3 sequence is 13 residues long. CDR1 and CDR2 from the germline V gene are LNHNV and YYDKDF (reference sequence). The CDR3: CATSRDRVPEQYF. DNA for the CDR3: TGTGCCACCAGCAGGGACAGGGTTCCCGAGCAGTACTTC. Complete variable domain (other parts from reference TRBV15 and TRBJ2-7): DAMVIQNPRYQVTQFGKPVTLSCSQTLNHNVMYWYQQKSSQAPKLLFHYYDKDFNNEADTPDNFQSRRPNTSFCFLDIRSPGLGDTAMYLCATSRDRVPEQYFGPGTRLTVT.

This chain joins TRBV7-6 and TRBJ2-3; 10 nucleotides match TRBD1. J lost 4 bases, V lost 5 bases, and 3 bases had no gene match. Germline assignment: CDR1 SGHVS and CDR2 FNYEAQ. This CDR3 has 14 residues. CDR3 DNA: TGTGCCAGCAGCCGCGGACAGGGGGCAGATACGCAGTATTTT. As protein: CASSRGQGADTQYF.

The chain combines TRBV10-3 with TRBJ1-4; D gene uncertain. CDR3 length: 16 residues. Trimming cost V 0 bases and J 0 bases, with 8 bases left between them. Germline loops: CDR1 ENHRY, CDR2 SYGVKD. The CDR3 spells CAISESLGATNEKLFF. In DNA form, the CDR3 reads TGTGCCATCAGTGAGTCGCTCGGGGCAACTAATGAAAAACTGTTTTTT.

This clone was seen a handful of times. The chain uses TRBV6-5 and TRBJ2-7; 8 nucleotides agree with TRBD2. Germline CDR1 is MNHEY and CDR2 is SVGAGI. V dropped 2 bases and J dropped 4; count of bases not matched to a gene: 4. The CDR3 contains 14 residues. The CDR3 region has the DNA TGTGCCAGCAGTTACCGAGGCGGGGGGTACGAGCAGTACTTC. This encodes CASSYRGGGYEQYF.

The chain couples TRBV6-5 to TRBJ1-1, with 8 bases aligning to TRBD1. J lost 2 bases, V lost 6 bases, and 2 bases had no gene match. Looked up from germline, CDR1 is MNHEY and CDR2 is SVGAGI. This CDR3 has 13 residues. Here the CDR3 DNA reads TGTGCCAGCAGGGGACAGGTCAACACTGAAGCTTTCTTT. Protein sequence: CASRGQVNTEAFF.

The chain recombines TRBV25-1 with TRBJ2-7; 7 bases map to TRBD2. CDR3 length: 14 residues. The trim removed 2 bases at V and 0 bases at J, leaving 1 base unmatched. Looked up from germline, CDR1 is MGHDK and CDR2 is SYGVNS. This chain's CDR3 is CASSERGSSYEQYF. CDR3 nucleotides: TGTGCCAGCAGTGAACGCGGGAGCTCCTACGAGCAGTACTTC.

The genes are TRBV2 and TRBJ1-3, with a possible D match to TRBD1 (5 bases). CDR1 and CDR2 from the germline V gene are SNHLY and FYNNEI. This CDR3 spans 14 amino acids. V lost 2 bases to trimming and J lost 2 bases, with 7 bases between them. As DNA, the CDR3 is TGTGCCAGCAGTGAATCCAGGGCTGGAAACACCATATATTTT. Protein sequence: CASSESRAGNTIYF.

In this sample, this clone turned up a few times. This chain joins TRBV18 and TRBJ1-5; unclear D gene. Trimming left V 3 bases short and J 0 bases short, with 12 bases between. Germline V CDR1 and CDR2: KGHSH, LQKENI. CDR3 length: 16 amino acids. This chain's CDR3 is CASSPGRIDSNQPQHF. The CDR3 coding sequence is TGTGCCAGCTCACCGGGCAGGATTGATAGCAATCAGCCCCAGCATTTT.

The V gene is TRBV6-5, the J gene TRBJ2-3; D is possibly TRBD1 (6 bases). The CDR3 is 15 amino acids. Germline lookup yields CDR1 MNHEY and CDR2 SVGAGI. V was shortened by 6 bases and J by 0 bases, with 13 bases between the two germline ends. The CDR3 protein is CASSLQGSSTDTQYF. DNA for the CDR3: TGTGCCAGCAGCCTCCAGGGGTCTAGCACAGATACGCAGTATTTT.

The rearrangement uses TRBV11-2 and TRBJ1-4, with D perhaps matching TRBD1 (6 bases). Germline V lookup: CDR1 SGHAT, CDR2 FQNNGV. Trimming cost V 2 bases and J 11 bases, with 15 bases left between them. The CDR3 runs to 14 residues. Here the CDR3 reads CASSLSRQADKLFF. The CDR3 DNA follows: TGTGCCAGCAGCTTATCCCGACAGGCAGACAAACTGTTTTTT.